Listed here are 5 T cell receptor beta chains from one sample, sequenced in a study of cytomegalovirus exposure and HLA in healthy donors. PCR primers comprised 60 Vbeta and 13 Jbeta primers. Clones were sequenced by immunoSEQ multiplex PCR, and TCRdb holds only the in-frame ones, with some missing. The table includes around 180,000 clones, about four fifths detected once. Sequenced sample: PBMCs. The source of these receptors is a woman aged 25-40 years in good health and CMV-seropositive.

The CDR3 loop reads CASSEARVSGNTIYF. The DNA for the CDR3 is TGTGCCAGCAGTGAAGCGCGCGTCTCTGGAAACACCATATATTTT. The chain has TRBV6-1 and TRBJ1-3; D remains ambiguous. V lost 0 bases to trimming and J lost 0 bases, with 6 bases between them. CDR3 length: 15 residues. CDR1 is MNHNS, CDR2 SASEGT, per germline.

The gene calls are TRBV25-1 and TRBJ1-3, with D unclear. CDR3 length: 17 residues. Deletions cut 2 bases from V and 0 bases from J, with 14 bases between. Germline-derived CDR1 and CDR2 are MGHDK and SYGVNS. CDR3 sequence: CASSETSWQISGNTIYF. The CDR3 nucleotides are TGTGCCAGCAGTGAAACTAGTTGGCAGATCTCTGGAAACACCATATATTTT.

This rearrangement joins TRBV7-2 to TRBJ2-7, with TRBD2 identical over 8 bases. This CDR3 region has 17 residues. V lost 3 bases and J lost 3; bases outside the gene matches: 13. Germline V gene data show CDR1 as SGHTA and CDR2 as FQGNSA. The CDR3 DNA follows: TGTGCCAGCAGCTTTAGGGGGGGGATAGCGGGGTACTACGAGCAGTACTTC. It encodes CASSFRGGIAGYYEQYF. Full variable domain (missing parts from reference TRBV7-2 and TRBJ2-7): GAGVSQSPSNKVTEKGKDVELRCDPISGHTALYWYRQSLGQGLEFLIYFQGNSAPDKSGLPSDRFSAERTGGSVSTLTIQRTQQEDSAVYLCASSFRGGIAGYYEQYFGPGTRLTVT.

The chain recombines TRBV2 with TRBJ1-2; a weak D match, TRBD1 (6 bases). CDR3 length: 13 amino acids. V was pared by 6 bases and J by 6 bases, with 14 bases between. CDR1 and CDR2 (germline): SNHLY, FYNNEI. Written as DNA, the CDR3 is TGTGCCAGCAGAACACGGACAGAGGATGGCTACACCTTC. Amino acids: CASRTRTEDGYTF.

The chain is built from TRBV27 and TRBJ2-3, with TRBD2 matching over 8 bases. This CDR3 is built from 16 residues. In germline, CDR1 is MNHEY, CDR2 SMNVEV (reference sequence). Trimming removed 2 bases from V and 0 bases from J; junction bases left unmatched: 4. The CDR3 protein is CASSLVLAESTDTQYF. CDR3 nucleotides: TGTGCCAGCAGTTTAGTACTAGCGGAGAGCACAGATACGCAGTATTTT.